Detailed here is one T cell receptor beta chain. Its antigen remains unknown. Data came from immunoSEQ multiplex PCR; TCRdb stores just in-frame clones and leaves some out. The sample has about 510,000 clones, 90% to 96% seen once. This entry is derived from a study of shared clonotypes between healthy human individuals. Findings and caveats of the study: With a handful of donors compared, around 4.7% of naive CD4 clonotypes were shared. In general, naive subsets displayed greater estimated richness than memory subsets did.

V shed 3 bases and J shed 0 bases, with 6 bases lying between them. CDR3 length: 13 amino acids. CDR1 and CDR2 from the germline V gene are SGHTA and FQGTGA. This chain connects TRBV7-3 to TRBJ2-7, with D possibly being TRBD2 (5 bases). Sample: naive CD4+ T cells sorted from blood. Subset here: CD45RA+ positively selected. This TCR came from a woman aged 25 to 39 in good health. The CDR3 bases are TGTGCCAGCAGCTTTGGAGGCTCCTACGAGCAGTACTTC. Protein: CASSFGGSYEQYF.